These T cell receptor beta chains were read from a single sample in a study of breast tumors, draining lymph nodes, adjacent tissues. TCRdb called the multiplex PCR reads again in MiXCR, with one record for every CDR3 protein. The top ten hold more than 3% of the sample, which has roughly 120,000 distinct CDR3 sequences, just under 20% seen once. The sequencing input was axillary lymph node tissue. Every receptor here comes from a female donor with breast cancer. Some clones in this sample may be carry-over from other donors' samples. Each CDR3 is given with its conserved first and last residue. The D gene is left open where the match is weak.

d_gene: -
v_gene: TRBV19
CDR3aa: CATRTGRLVQETQYF

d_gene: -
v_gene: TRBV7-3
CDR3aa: CASSPGLSGGYTF

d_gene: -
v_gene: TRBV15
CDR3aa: CATSRVGKNTGELFF

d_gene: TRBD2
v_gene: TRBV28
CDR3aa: CASSLWLAGGPGDEQYF

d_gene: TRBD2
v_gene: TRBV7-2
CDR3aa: CASSPGLAGMGQGSYEQYF

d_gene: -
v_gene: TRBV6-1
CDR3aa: CASTRHRTPSYEQYF

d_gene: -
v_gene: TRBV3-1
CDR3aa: CASSVSGGGEAFF

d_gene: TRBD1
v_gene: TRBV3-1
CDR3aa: CASSQRTGDQPQYF

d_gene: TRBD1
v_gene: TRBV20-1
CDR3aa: CSAPRSTGGDSPLHF

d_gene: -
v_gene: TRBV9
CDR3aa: CAGSVGLTPETQYF

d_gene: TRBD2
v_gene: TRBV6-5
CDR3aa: CASSRGTSGSEQYF

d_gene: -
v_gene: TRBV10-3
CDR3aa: CAISDPPGRRLQNTIYF

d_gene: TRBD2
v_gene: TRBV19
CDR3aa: CASGRELNTGELFF

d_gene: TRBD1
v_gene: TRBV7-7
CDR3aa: CASSSGTVDNEQFF

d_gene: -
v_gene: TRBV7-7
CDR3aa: CAPVSVSTNEKLFF

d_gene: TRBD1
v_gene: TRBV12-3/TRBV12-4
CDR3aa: CATSTRGETQYF

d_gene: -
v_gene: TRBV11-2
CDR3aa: CASSSTISRLTDTQYF

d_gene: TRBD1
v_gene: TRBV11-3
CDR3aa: CASSLDRTTGELFF

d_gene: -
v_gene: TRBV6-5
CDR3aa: CASSHSEASWETQYF

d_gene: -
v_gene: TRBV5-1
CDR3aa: CASSLVVWWNEKLFF

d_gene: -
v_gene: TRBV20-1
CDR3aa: CSAGDKYEQYF

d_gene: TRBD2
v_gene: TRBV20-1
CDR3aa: CSARDDLAGVFDEQYF